The 17 T cell receptor beta chains presented below share a single source sample, sequenced in a study of beta chain features in type 1 diabetes. The entirety of the isolated RNA underwent reverse transcription, so expressed TCRB transcripts were sequenced. TCRdb's table, derived via immunoSEQ multiplex PCR, lists solely in-frame clones and lacks some. There are 900,000 or so clones in the sample; 15% to 20% occur only once, and around 0.02% lies in the top ten. Sequencing was carried out using naive CD4+ T cells from blood. Source of these receptors: a woman in her late teens or twenties in good health.

DNA for the CDR3: TGTGCCAGCAGCCGGACTCTTGGGACTGAAGCTTTCTTT. Amino acids: CASSRTLGTEAFF. The chain has TRBV6-5 and TRBJ1-1, with D unclear. The V gene's germline CDR1 is MNHEY and CDR2 SVGAGI. This CDR3 spans 13 amino acids. The V end lost 6 bases, the J end lost 5 bases, and 13 bases lay between the germline ends.

There are a few counts of this clone. V usage is TRBV15 and J usage is TRBJ2-5, with D possibly matching TRBD2 (8 bases). With 1 base removed from V and 5 bases from J, the gap between germline ends came to 17 bases. Per the germline V gene, CDR1 is LNHNV and CDR2 is YYDKDF (reference sequence). The CDR3 runs to 16 residues. The CDR3 coding sequence is TGTGCCACCAGCAGAGGCGAGCGGGAGACAGGGGAGACCCAGTACTTC. Encoded protein: CATSRGERETGETQYF.

V gene TRBV7-2 combines with J gene TRBJ1-2; perhaps TRBD1 as D (6 bases). V was trimmed by 5 bases and J by 3 bases, leaving 16 bases between them. CDR3 length: 15 amino acids. CDR1 is SGHTA, CDR2 FQGNSA, per germline. The CDR3 loop reads CASSAGGARDYGYTF. DNA of the CDR3: TGTGCCAGCAGCGCGGGGGGGGCGCGGGACTATGGCTACACCTTC.

The rearrangement uses TRBV18 and TRBJ1-4; the D is unclear. The CDR3 runs 13 residues. The germline V and J ends were trimmed by 2 bases and 11 bases, with 12 bases remaining between them. The germline CDR1 and CDR2 sequences are KGHSH and LQKENI. CDR3 DNA sequence: TGTGCCAGCTCACCAGGGAACAGAAAGAAACTGTTTTTT. Translated: CASSPGNRKKLFF.

This clone was counted a few times. This sequence joins TRBV7-2 and TRBJ2-3, with 12 bases fitting TRBD2. The CDR3 is 16 amino acids. The V gene's germline CDR1 is SGHTA and CDR2 FQGNSA. V shed 4 bases, J shed 0 bases, and the junction held 2 bases outside the gene matches. The CDR3 nucleotides are TGTGCCAGCAGCTCGACTAGCGGGAGAAGCACAGATACGCAGTATTTT. This sequence encodes CASSSTSGRSTDTQYF.

The V gene is TRBV28, the J gene TRBJ2-7; TRBD1 aligns across 8 bases. Per the germline V gene, CDR1 is MDHEN and CDR2 is SYDVKM. The CDR3 extends over 17 amino acids. J gave up 6 bases and V 4 bases, and 17 bases lay outside the gene matches. CDR3 in amino acids: CASSSQGARTPLAEQYF. The CDR3 DNA sequence: TGTGCCAGCAGTTCCCAGGGGGCGAGGACGCCCTTGGCCGAGCAGTACTTC.

This rearrangement joins TRBV18 to TRBJ1-2; 8 bases align to TRBD1. With V trimmed by 4 bases and J by 5 bases, 9 bases remained unmatched. Germline assignment: CDR1 KGHSH and CDR2 LQKENI. CDR3 length: 15 residues. The CDR3 bases are TGTGCCAGCTCACGAACCGTACAGGGGGATTATGGCTACACCTTC. Translating it yields CASSRTVQGDYGYTF.

The chain recombines TRBV7-8 with TRBJ2-5, with 7 bases fitting TRBD2. Looked up from germline, CDR1 is SGHVS and CDR2 is FQNEAQ. Trimming cost V 5 bases and J 3 bases; bases outside gene matches: 9. The CDR3 is 15 amino acids. CDR3 protein: CASSDRASGEETQYF. In DNA form, the CDR3 reads TGTGCCAGCAGCGACCGGGCTAGCGGAGAAGAGACCCAGTACTTC. Supplemented by reference TRBV7-8 and TRBJ2-5, the full variable domain reads GAGVSQSPRYKVAKRGQDVALRCDPISGHVSLFWYQQALGQGPEFLTYFQNEAQLDKSGLPSDRFFAERPEGSVSTLKIQRTQQEDSAVYLCASSDRASGEETQYFGPGTRLLVL.

The chain couples TRBV28 to TRBJ1-5, with TRBD1 matching over 8 bases. CDR1 and CDR2 from the germline V gene are MDHEN and SYDVKM. Trimming cost V 5 bases and J 11 bases; bases outside gene matches: 11. The CDR3 is made up of 14 amino acids. The CDR3 region is CASSPPRGLRSQHF. CDR3 DNA sequence: TGTGCCAGCAGTCCCCCCAGGGGGCTCCGGTCCCAGCATTTT. The full variable domain, its missing parts supplied by reference TRBV28 and TRBJ1-5, is DVKVTQSSRYLVKRTGEKVFLECVQDMDHENMFWYRQDPGLGLRLIYFSYDVKMKEKGDIPEGYSVSREKKERFSLILESASTNQTSMYLCASSPPRGLRSQHFGDGTRLSIL.

The rearrangement links TRBV5-1 to TRBJ2-1, with D maybe TRBD1 (5 bases). The CDR3 extends over 14 amino acids. In germline, CDR1 is SGHRS, CDR2 YFSETQ. Trimming stripped 0 bases from V and 9 bases from J, with 13 bases between. The CDR3 region is CASSLVVGVTEQFF. CDR3 coding DNA: TGCGCCAGCAGCTTGGTCGTAGGGGTCACTGAGCAGTTCTTC.

Only a few counts were recorded for this clone. Distinct nucleotide sequences in the sample also encode this CDR3. The chain joins TRBV29-1 to TRBJ2-7; possible D gene TRBD1, 5 bases. The germline gives CDR1 SQVTM, CDR2 ANQGSEA. The CDR3 covers 11 residues. Trimming removed 4 bases from V and 4 bases from J, with 8 bases in between. The CDR3 DNA sequence: TGCAGCGTTGGGGGCGTGTACGAGCAGTACTTC. This encodes CSVGGVYEQYF.

The rearrangement joins TRBV5-8 to TRBJ2-2; D remains ambiguous. CDR3 length equals 11 residues. The ends were cut back, 2 bases at V and 8 bases at J, with 4 bases in the middle. Looked up from germline, CDR1 is SGHTS and CDR2 is YDEGEE. CDR3 DNA: TGTGCCAGCAGCTTTCGAGGGGAGCTGTTTTTT. Translating gives CASSFRGELFF.

The V gene is TRBV7-6, the J gene TRBJ2-2, with a weak D call TRBD2 (5 bases). Trimming removed 5 bases at V and 0 bases at J, with 10 bases between. Germline assignment: CDR1 SGHVS and CDR2 FNYEAQ. This CDR3 region has 15 residues. The CDR3 loop is CASSPLATNTGELFF. The CDR3 region has the DNA TGTGCCAGCAGCCCCCTAGCAACGAACACCGGGGAGCTGTTTTTT.

This clone was observed a few times. This sequence joins TRBV6-1 and TRBJ2-5, with 7 positions matching TRBD1. This CDR3 has 14 residues. CDR1 is MNHNS and CDR2 is SASEGT in the germline V gene. V gave up 7 bases and J gave up 5 bases; unmatched junction bases: 10. The CDR3 is CASTTTGMGETQYF. The CDR3 nucleotides read TGTGCCAGCACCACGACAGGGATGGGCGAGACCCAGTACTTC.

The chain employs TRBV9 and TRBJ2-7; TRBD2 matches 7 bases. The CDR3 sequence is 14 residues long. With V trimmed by 0 bases and J by 5 bases, 5 bases remained unmatched. Per germline, CDR1 SGDLS and CDR2 YYNGEE. The CDR3 is CASSVGGSNNEQYF. In DNA form, the CDR3 reads TGTGCCAGCAGCGTAGGCGGGAGTAATAACGAGCAGTACTTC.

V and J are TRBV28 and TRBJ2-3, with TRBD2 matching over 7 bases. V lost 4 bases, J lost 5 bases, and 6 bases stayed unmatched. From germline, CDR1 is MDHEN and CDR2 SYDVKM. The CDR3 contains 14 residues. The CDR3 DNA sequence: TGTGCCAGCAGTTCCCGGAGGGAGGGAGATACGCAGTATTTT. Translating it yields CASSSRREGDTQYF.

J is TRBJ2-4 and V is TRBV7-2; a weak D match, TRBD1 (5 bases). V was pared by 1 base and J by 8 bases, with 15 bases between. CDR1 and CDR2 from the germline V gene are SGHTA and FQGNSA. This CDR3 contains 15 residues. This CDR3 is CASSLGIGVPDIQYF. CDR3 coding DNA: TGTGCCAGCAGCTTAGGGATAGGGGTCCCGGACATTCAGTACTTC.